The 17 T cell receptor beta chains listed next were all sequenced from one sample in a study of CD8+ T cells in alopecia areata. Specified treatment: oral pan-JAK inhibitor, 5-10 mg twice daily. RNA extraction was followed by reverse transcription into cDNA, which acted as the sequencing template. Repertoires were generated with immunoSEQ multiplex PCR, while TCRdb's copy carries only in-frame clones and drops some. The sample records roughly 100,000 clones, approximately 84% being singletons. Sequencing used CD8+ T cells sorted from blood, obtained at roughly week 30, from a patient treated with tofacitinib. These receptors all stem from a human donor with alopecia areata.

In this sample, this clone turned up once. The chain couples TRBV27 to TRBJ2-1; tentative D call: TRBD2 (6 bases). V dropped 1 base and J dropped 0 bases, with 10 bases sitting between them. The CDR3 spans 16 residues. Germline CDR1 MNHEY, CDR2 SMNVEV (reference sequence). CDR3 coding DNA: TGTGCCAGCAGTTTATTATCCGGGAGCTCCTACAATGAGCAGTTCTTC. Protein product: CASSLLSGSSYNEQFF.

In this sample, this clone turned up a few times. The chain employs TRBV29-1 and TRBJ2-7; D possibly corresponds to TRBD1 (7 bases). CDR1 is SQVTM, CDR2 ANQGSEA, per germline. The CDR3 has 13 amino acids. With 5 bases removed from V and 3 bases from J, the gap between germline ends came to 14 bases. The CDR3 nucleotides are TGCAGCGTTACGCGGGACAGTAGCTACGAGCAGTACTTC. It translates to CSVTRDSSYEQYF.

The chain recombines TRBV7-8 with TRBJ1-4, with D possibly being TRBD1 (6 bases). Trimming removed 5 bases from V and 8 bases from J, with 21 bases in between. The CDR3 consists of 16 residues. Germline CDR1 reads SGHVS; CDR2 reads FQNEAQ. As DNA, the CDR3 is TGTGCCAGCAGCCTTAGGGGGGACCCAAGCGGGGAAAAACTGTTTTTT. This codes for CASSLRGDPSGEKLFF.

This clone was seen only once. The V call is TRBV7-9, the J call TRBJ2-1; D remains unclear. The CDR3 extends over 16 amino acids. Per the germline V gene, CDR1 is SEHNR and CDR2 is FQNEAQ (reference sequence). V lost 4 bases and J lost 3, with 16 bases in between. CDR3 nucleotide sequence: TGTGCCAGCAGCTCCGGTTATAAGCTAGTCTACAATGAGCAGTTCTTC. Protein sequence: CASSSGYKLVYNEQFF.

J is TRBJ2-1 and V is TRBV9, with D possibly being TRBD2 (5 bases). V was trimmed by 1 base and J by 10 bases, leaving 9 bases between them. The V gene's germline CDR1 is SGDLS and CDR2 YYNGEE. This CDR3 is built from 12 residues. The CDR3 sequence is CASSVNGGEQFF. The CDR3 DNA reads as TGTGCCAGCAGCGTAAATGGCGGGGAGCAGTTCTTC.

Written as DNA, the CDR3 is TGTGCCAGCAGCTTAAACCGCGTGGCTAGCGGGAAGTCTAGCACAGATACGCAGTATTTT. Translating it yields CASSLNRVASGKSSTDTQYF. This rearrangement joins TRBV7-6 to TRBJ2-3, with 9 positions matching TRBD2. With V trimmed by 2 bases and J by 0 bases, 15 bases remained unmatched. The CDR3 sequence is 20 residues long. Germline V gene data show CDR1 as SGHVS and CDR2 as FNYEAQ. Full variable domain (rest looked up from reference TRBV7-6 and TRBJ2-3): GAGVSQSPRYKVTKRGQDVALRCDPISGHVSLYWYRQALGQGPEFLTYFNYEAQQDKSGLPNDRFSAERPEGSISTLTIQRTEQRDSAMYRCASSLNRVASGKSSTDTQYFGPGTRLTVL.

V usage is TRBV9 and J usage is TRBJ2-1; 8 nucleotides agree with TRBD2. This CDR3 has 15 residues. After removal of 4 bases from V and 0 bases from J, the junction contained 3 bases not matched to a gene. Germline-derived CDR1 and CDR2 are SGDLS and YYNGEE. In DNA, the CDR3 is TGTGCCAGCAGCACCCGGGGGGGCTCCTACAATGAGCAGTTCTTC. This sequence encodes CASSTRGGSYNEQFF.

The CDR3 region is CASSSTGVTEAFF. The CDR3 DNA reads as TGTGCCAGCAGCTCGACAGGGGTCACTGAAGCTTTCTTT. The gene calls are TRBV5-6 and TRBJ1-1, with TRBD1 matching 8 bases. Germline CDR1 SGHDT, CDR2 YYEEEE. The CDR3 is made up of 13 amino acids. J was trimmed by 4 bases and V by 3 bases; bases with no gene match: 2.

The chain links TRBV6-5 to TRBJ2-3, with 7 bases that match TRBD2. J gave up 2 bases and V 0 bases, and 5 bases lay outside the gene matches. CDR3 size: 16 residues. The germline V gene has CDR1 MNHEY and CDR2 SVGAGI. As DNA, the CDR3 is TGTGCCAGCAGTTACTCACGGGGGGTTGCCACAGATACGCAGTATTTT. Translated, it gives CASSYSRGVATDTQYF.

The chain has TRBV29-1 and TRBJ2-5; D remains unclear. V was pared by 4 bases and J by 11 bases, with 14 bases between. The CDR3 runs to 11 residues. Germline lookup yields CDR1 SQVTM and CDR2 ANQGSEA. For the CDR3, the DNA is TGCAGCGTTGCGAACGAGGAAGAGCAGTACTTC. This sequence encodes CSVANEEEQYF.

The chain is built from TRBV7-9 and TRBJ2-2; D is uncertain. Germline loops: CDR1 SEHNR, CDR2 FQNEAQ (reference sequence). Trimming cost V 2 bases and J 2 bases, with 6 bases left between them. The CDR3 consists of 14 residues. CDR3 DNA: TGTGCCAGCAGCTTAAAGGGCAACACCGGGGAGCTGTTTTTT. Its protein product is CASSLKGNTGELFF.

The rearrangement joins TRBV9 to TRBJ2-6; 10 nucleotides align to TRBD1. This CDR3 region has 20 residues. Germline CDR1 is SGDLS and CDR2 is YYNGEE. V shed 7 bases, J shed 1 base, and the junction held 17 bases outside the gene matches. CDR3 DNA: TGTGCCAGCCACCATTGGGCCGGGACAGGGGACGGGTCTGGGGCCAACGTCCTGACTTTC. Residues: CASHHWAGTGDGSGANVLTF.

The chain has TRBV14 and TRBJ1-1, with D perhaps TRBD1 (6 bases). Germline CDR1 is SGHDN and CDR2 is FVKESK. This CDR3 region has 18 residues. The germline V and J ends were trimmed by 2 bases and 10 bases, with 29 bases remaining between them. CDR3 amino acids: CASSQRTGTDVSRYRAFF. The CDR3 nucleotides are TGTGCCAGCAGCCAACGTACAGGGACCGACGTTAGTCGGTATCGAGCTTTCTTT.

V is TRBV5-1 and J is TRBJ2-7; 7 bases are shared with TRBD2. This CDR3 has 15 residues. The germline CDR1 and CDR2 sequences are SGHRS and YFSETQ. Trimming cost V 0 bases and J 1 base; bases outside gene matches: 4. CDR3 residues: CASSLGLAVSYEQYF. The CDR3 nucleotides read TGCGCCAGCAGCTTGGGGCTAGCGGTTTCCTACGAGCAGTACTTC.

Remarks on this clone: The junction departs from germline at one end; a sequencing error may be responsible. The chain combines TRBV15 with TRBJ1-2; maybe TRBD1 (5 bases). Germline loops: CDR1 LNHNV, CDR2 YYDKDF (reference sequence). The CDR3 is made up of 15 amino acids. CDR3 region: CATSRDLDLLGATAF. As DNA, the CDR3 is TGTGCCACCAGCAGAGATCTTGACCTCCTTGGGGCTACAGCCTTC.

Of note for this clone: The germline gene is not matched at one end of the junction; a read error may be the cause. This same CDR3 is encoded by further DNA sequences in the sample. The V and J genes are TRBV9 and TRBJ2-7; TRBD1 matches 10 bases. The CDR3 spans 14 residues. Germline V gives CDR1 SGDLS, CDR2 YYNGEE. The CDR3 region is CASSVTGGSYEQYF. In DNA, the CDR3 is TGTGCCAGCAGCGTGACAGGGGGCTCCTATGAGCAGTACTTC.

This clone was counted once. The genes are TRBV30 and TRBJ1-1, with a weak D call TRBD1 (5 bases). CDR1 and CDR2 (germline): GTSNPN, SVGIG (reference sequence). V lost 4 bases and J 4 bases, leaving 10 bases between the germline ends. The CDR3 runs to 12 residues. As DNA, the CDR3 is TGTGCCTGGACGACAGCTCTCACTGAAGCTTTCTTT. Translating gives CAWTTALTEAFF. Full variable domain (outside the CDR3, taken from reference TRBV30 and TRBJ1-1): SQTIHQWPATLVQPVGSPLSLECTVEGTSNPNLYWYRQAAGRGLQLLFYSVGIGQISSEVPQNLSASRPQDRQFILSSKKLLLSDSGFYLCAWTTALTEAFFGQGTRLTVV.